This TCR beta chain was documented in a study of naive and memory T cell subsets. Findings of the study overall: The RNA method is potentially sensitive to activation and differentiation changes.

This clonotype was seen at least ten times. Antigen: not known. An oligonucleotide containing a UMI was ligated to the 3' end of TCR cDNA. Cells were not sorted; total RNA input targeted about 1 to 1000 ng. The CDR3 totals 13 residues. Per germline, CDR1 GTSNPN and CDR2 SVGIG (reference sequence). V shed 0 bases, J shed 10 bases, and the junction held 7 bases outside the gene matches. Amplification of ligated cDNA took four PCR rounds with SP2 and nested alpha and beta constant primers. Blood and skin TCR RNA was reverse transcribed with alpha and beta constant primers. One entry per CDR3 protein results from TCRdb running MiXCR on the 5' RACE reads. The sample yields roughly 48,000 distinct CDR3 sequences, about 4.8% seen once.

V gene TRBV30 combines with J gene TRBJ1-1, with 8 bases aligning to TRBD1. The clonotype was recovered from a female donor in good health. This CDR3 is CAWSVLGQGTAFF. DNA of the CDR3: TGTGCCTGGAGTGTACTAGGACAGGGCACAGCTTTCTTT.